This T cell receptor beta chain was documented in a study of blood T cell repertoires in COVID-19. Study information: The cDNA or gDNA used as material had been derived from T cells, B-cell-depleted T cells, or PBMCs.

This clone has a single count. One end of the junction is discordant with germline, which a read error may explain. The CDR3 consists of 14 residues. Germline loops: CDR1 MNHEY, CDR2 SVGEGT. Sequencing was performed with immunoSEQ multiplex PCR; in TCRdb, only in-frame clones are kept and a portion is missing. The sample consists of 200,000 to 250,000 clones, 80% to 90% of them appearing once. This sequence joins TRBV6-2 or TRBV6-3 and TRBJ1-2, with D possibly TRBD1 on 5 matching bases. The source is a man younger than 35 with acute COVID-19. The sequencing input was PBMCs or T cells enriched from blood (not recorded which). CDR3 sequence: CASSDSGQIYGYTF. CDR3 sequence (DNA): TGTGCCAGCAGTGACTCTGGACAAATCTATGGCTACACCTTC.